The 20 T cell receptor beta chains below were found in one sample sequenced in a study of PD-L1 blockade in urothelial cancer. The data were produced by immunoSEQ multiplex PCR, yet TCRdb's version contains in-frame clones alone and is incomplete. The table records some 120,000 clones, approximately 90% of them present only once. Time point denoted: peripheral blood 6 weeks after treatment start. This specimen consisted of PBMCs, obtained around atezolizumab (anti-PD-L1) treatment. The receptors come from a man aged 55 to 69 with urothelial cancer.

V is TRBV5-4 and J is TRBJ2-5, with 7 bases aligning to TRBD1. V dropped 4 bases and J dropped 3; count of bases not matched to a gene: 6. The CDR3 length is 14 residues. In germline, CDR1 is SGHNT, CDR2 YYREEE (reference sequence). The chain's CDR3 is CASSSTGTEETQYF. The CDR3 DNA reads TGTGCCAGCAGCAGTACCGGGACAGAAGAGACCCAGTACTTC. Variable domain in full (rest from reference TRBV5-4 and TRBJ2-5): ETGVTQSPTHLIKTRGQQVTLRCSSQSGHNTVSWYQQALGQGPQFIFQYYREEENGRGNFPPRFSGLQFPNYSSELNVNALELDDSALYLCASSSTGTEETQYFGPGTRLLVL.

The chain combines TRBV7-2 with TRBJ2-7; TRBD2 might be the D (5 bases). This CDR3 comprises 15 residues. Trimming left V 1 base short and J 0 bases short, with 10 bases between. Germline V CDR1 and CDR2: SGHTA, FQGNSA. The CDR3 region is CASSLVLASSYEQYF. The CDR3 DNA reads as TGTGCCAGCAGCTTAGTCCTAGCAAGCTCCTACGAGCAGTACTTC.

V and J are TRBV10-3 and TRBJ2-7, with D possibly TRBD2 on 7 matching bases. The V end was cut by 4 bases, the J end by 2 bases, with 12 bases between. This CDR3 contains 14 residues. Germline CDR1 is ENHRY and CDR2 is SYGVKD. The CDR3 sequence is CAISGGGGTYEQYF. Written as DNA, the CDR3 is TGTGCCATCAGTGGGGGGGGCGGAACCTACGAGCAGTACTTC.

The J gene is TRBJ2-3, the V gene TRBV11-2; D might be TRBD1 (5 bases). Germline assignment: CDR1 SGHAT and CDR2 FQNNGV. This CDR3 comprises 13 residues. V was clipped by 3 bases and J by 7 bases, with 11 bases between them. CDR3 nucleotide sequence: TGTGCCAGCAGCTTCTTTGGGGCAAATACGCAGTATTTT. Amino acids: CASSFFGANTQYF.

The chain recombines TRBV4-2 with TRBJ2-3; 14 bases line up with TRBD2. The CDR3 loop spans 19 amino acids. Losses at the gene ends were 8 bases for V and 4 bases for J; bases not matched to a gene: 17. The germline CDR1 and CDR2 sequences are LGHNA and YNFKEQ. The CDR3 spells CASALGLGTSGGSSDTQYF. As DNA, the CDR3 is TGTGCCAGCGCATTAGGTCTCGGGACTAGCGGGGGTAGTTCAGATACGCAGTATTTT.

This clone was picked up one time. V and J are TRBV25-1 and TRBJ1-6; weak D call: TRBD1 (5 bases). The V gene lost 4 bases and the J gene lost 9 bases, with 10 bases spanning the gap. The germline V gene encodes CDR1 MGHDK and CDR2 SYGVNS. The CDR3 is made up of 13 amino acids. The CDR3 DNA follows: TGTGCCAGCAGTGTCCAGGGAGGTTCACCCCTCCACTTT. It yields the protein CASSVQGGSPLHF.

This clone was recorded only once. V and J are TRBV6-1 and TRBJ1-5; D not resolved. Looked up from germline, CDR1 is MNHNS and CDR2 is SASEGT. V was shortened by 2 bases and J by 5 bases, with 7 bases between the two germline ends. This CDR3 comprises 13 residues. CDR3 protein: CASSELGDQPQHF. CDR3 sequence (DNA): TGTGCCAGCAGTGAATTGGGAGATCAGCCCCAGCATTTT.

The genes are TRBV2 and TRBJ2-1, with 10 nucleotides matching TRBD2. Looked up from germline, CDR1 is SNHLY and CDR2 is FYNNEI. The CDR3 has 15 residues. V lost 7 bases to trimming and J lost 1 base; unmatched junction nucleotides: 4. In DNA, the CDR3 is TGTGCCAGCACAAGCGGGGGGGTATCCTACAATGAGCAGTTCTTC. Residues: CASTSGGVSYNEQFF. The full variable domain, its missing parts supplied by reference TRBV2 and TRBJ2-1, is EPEVTQTPSHQVTQMGQEVILRCVPISNHLYFYWYRQILGQKVEFLVSFYNNEISEKSEIFDDQFSVERPDGSNFTLKIRSTKLEDSAMYFCASTSGGVSYNEQFFGPGTRLTVL.

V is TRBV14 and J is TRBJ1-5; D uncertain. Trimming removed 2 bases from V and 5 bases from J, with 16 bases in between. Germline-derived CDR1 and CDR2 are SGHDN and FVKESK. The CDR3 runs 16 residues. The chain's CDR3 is CASSQPIRGTDQPQHF. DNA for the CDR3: TGTGCCAGCAGCCAACCTATTCGGGGAACGGATCAGCCCCAGCATTTT.

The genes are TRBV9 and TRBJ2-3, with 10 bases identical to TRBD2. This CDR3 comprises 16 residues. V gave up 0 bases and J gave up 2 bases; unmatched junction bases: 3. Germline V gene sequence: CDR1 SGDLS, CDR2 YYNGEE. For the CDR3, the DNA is TGTGCCAGCAGCGTAGGGACTAGCGGCTACACAGATACGCAGTATTTT. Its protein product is CASSVGTSGYTDTQYF.

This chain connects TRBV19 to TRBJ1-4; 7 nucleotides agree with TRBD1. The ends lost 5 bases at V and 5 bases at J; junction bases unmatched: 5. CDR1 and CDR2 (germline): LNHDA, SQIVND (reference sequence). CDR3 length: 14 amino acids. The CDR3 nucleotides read TGTGCCAGTAGTCCCTGGACAGGAAATGAAAAACTGTTTTTT. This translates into CASSPWTGNEKLFF.

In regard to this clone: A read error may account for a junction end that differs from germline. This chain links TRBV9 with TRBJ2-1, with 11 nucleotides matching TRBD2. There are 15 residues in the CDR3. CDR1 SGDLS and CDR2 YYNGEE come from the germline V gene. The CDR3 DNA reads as TGTGCCAGCAGCGCCGGGACTAGCGGATACAAAGAGCAGTTCTTC. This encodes CASSAGTSGYKEQFF.

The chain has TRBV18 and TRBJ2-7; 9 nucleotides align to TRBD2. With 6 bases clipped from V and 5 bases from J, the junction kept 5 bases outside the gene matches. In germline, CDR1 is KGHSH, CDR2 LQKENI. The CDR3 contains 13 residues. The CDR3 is CASSGTSSHEQYF. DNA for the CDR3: TGTGCCAGCTCCGGGACTAGCAGTCACGAGCAGTACTTC.

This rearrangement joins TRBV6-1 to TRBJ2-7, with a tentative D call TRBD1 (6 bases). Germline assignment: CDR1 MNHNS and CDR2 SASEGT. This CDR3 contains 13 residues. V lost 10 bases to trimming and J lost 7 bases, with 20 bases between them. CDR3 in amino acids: CATLKDSLPEQYF. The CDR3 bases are TGTGCCACATTAAAGGACAGTCTTCCGGAGCAGTACTTC.

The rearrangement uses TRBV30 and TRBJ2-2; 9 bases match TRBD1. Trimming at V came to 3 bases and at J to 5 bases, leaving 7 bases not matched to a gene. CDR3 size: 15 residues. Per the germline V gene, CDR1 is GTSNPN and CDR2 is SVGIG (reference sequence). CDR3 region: CAWRLQGARTGELFF. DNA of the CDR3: TGTGCCTGGAGACTACAGGGGGCTCGAACCGGGGAGCTGTTTTTT.

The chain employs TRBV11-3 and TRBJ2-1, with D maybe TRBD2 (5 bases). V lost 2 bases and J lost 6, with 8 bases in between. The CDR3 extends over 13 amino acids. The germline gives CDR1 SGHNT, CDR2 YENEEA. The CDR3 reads CASSLRGTNEQFF. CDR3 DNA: TGTGCCAGCAGCTTACGGGGAACCAATGAGCAGTTCTTC.

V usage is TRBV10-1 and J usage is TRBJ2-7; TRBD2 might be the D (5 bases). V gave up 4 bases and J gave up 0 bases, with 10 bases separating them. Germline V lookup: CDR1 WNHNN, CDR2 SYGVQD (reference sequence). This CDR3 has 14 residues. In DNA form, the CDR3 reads TGCGCCAGCAGTGCGACGGGAAGCTCCTACGAGCAGTACTTC. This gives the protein CASSATGSSYEQYF.

CDR3 sequence reads: CASSMMMDSSYEQYF. CDR3 DNA sequence: TGTGCCAGTAGTATGATGATGGACAGTTCCTACGAGCAGTACTTC. The rearrangement joins TRBV19 to TRBJ2-7; D is possibly TRBD1 (6 bases). V was trimmed by 3 bases and J by 1 base, leaving 13 bases between them. Germline CDR1 LNHDA, CDR2 SQIVND (reference sequence). This CDR3 has 15 residues. Complete variable domain (other parts from reference TRBV19 and TRBJ2-7): DGGITQSPKYLFRKEGQNVTLSCEQNLNHDAMYWYRQDPGQGLRLIYYSQIVNDFQKGDIAEGYSVSREKKESFPLTVTSAQKNPTAFYLCASSMMMDSSYEQYFGPGTRLTVT.

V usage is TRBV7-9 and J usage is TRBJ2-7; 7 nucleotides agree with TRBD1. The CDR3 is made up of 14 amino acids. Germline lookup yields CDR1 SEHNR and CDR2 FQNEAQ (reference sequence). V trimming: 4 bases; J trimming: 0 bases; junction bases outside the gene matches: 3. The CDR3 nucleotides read TGTGCCAGCAGCTCGACAGGGTACTCCTACGAGCAGTACTTC. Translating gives CASSSTGYSYEQYF.

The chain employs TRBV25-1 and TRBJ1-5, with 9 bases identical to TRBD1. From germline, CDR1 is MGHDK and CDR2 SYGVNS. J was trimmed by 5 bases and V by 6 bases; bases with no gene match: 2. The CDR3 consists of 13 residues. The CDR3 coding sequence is TGTGCCAGCAGACAGGGGGCGGATCAGCCCCAGCATTTT. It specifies CASRQGADQPQHF.